The 12 T cell receptor beta chains listed next were all sequenced from one sample in a study of radiation and T cells in renal cell carcinoma. Time point defined: baseline pretreatment blood. Treatment given: 15 Gy SBRT to primary tumor, nephrectomy 4 weeks later. TCRdb's table, derived via immunoSEQ multiplex PCR, lists solely in-frame clones and lacks some. The table records roughly 100,000 clones, 86% of them present only once. The sample in question was blood, obtained from a patient whose treatment included radiotherapy and nephrectomy. The receptor source for this set is a man in his forties or fifties with renal cell carcinoma.

The V gene is TRBV19, the J gene TRBJ2-4; 7 bases are a match to TRBD1. J lost 0 bases, V lost 9 bases, and 8 bases had no gene match. This CDR3 is 15 amino acids long. The germline gives CDR1 LNHDA, CDR2 SQIVND (reference sequence). CDR3 sequence: CASTGQASAKNIQYF. DNA of the CDR3: TGTGCCAGCACAGGACAGGCGTCAGCCAAAAACATTCAGTACTTC.

The chain employs TRBV11-2 and TRBJ2-7, with D unresolved. Germline loops: CDR1 SGHAT, CDR2 FQNNGV. Deletions cut 1 base from V and 4 bases from J, with 14 bases between. The CDR3 runs to 15 residues. CDR3 sequence (DNA): TGTGCCAGCAGCTTAGGGGAAGGAAACTGGTACGAGCAGTACTTC. It translates to CASSLGEGNWYEQYF.

The chain employs TRBV11-2 and TRBJ1-4; D perhaps matches TRBD1 (5 bases). CDR1 and CDR2 (germline): SGHAT, FQNNGV. V was clipped by 6 bases and J by 7 bases, with 12 bases between them. The CDR3 spans 13 residues. The CDR3 nucleotides are TGTGCCAGCAGATTTAGTGGGGGTGAAAAACTGTTTTTT. It encodes CASRFSGGEKLFF.

The J gene is TRBJ2-2, the V gene TRBV4-1; D is possibly TRBD1 (6 bases). Germline V CDR1 and CDR2: MGHRA, YSYEKL. With 4 bases removed from V and 6 bases from J, the gap between germline ends came to 12 bases. The CDR3 has 14 residues. Here the CDR3 reads CASSRQKGAGELFF. For the CDR3, the DNA is TGCGCCAGCAGCCGGCAAAAGGGGGCCGGGGAGCTGTTTTTT.

The V call is TRBV7-2, the J call TRBJ2-7, with D possibly being TRBD2 (5 bases). V lost 5 bases and J 3 bases, leaving 17 bases between the germline ends. CDR3 length: 15 amino acids. Per the germline V gene, CDR1 is SGHTA and CDR2 is FQGNSA. CDR3 sequence reads: CASSAPSTKDYEQYF. The CDR3 DNA reads as TGTGCCAGCAGCGCTCCTAGCACGAAGGACTACGAGCAGTACTTC.

The chain recombines TRBV19 with TRBJ2-7; no clear D. The CDR3 contains 14 residues. The V end lost 5 bases, the J end lost 2 bases, and 13 bases lay between the germline ends. Germline CDR1 reads LNHDA; CDR2 reads SQIVND (reference sequence). CDR3 coding DNA: TGTGCCAGTAGTTCCCTGACTCCAACCTACGAGCAGTACTTC. Its translation: CASSSLTPTYEQYF.

The chain combines TRBV7-8 with TRBJ2-5; D not certain. Trimming pared 4 bases from V and 5 bases from J, leaving 20 bases between. The CDR3 covers 16 residues. Germline loops: CDR1 SGHVS, CDR2 FQNEAQ. The CDR3 sequence is CASSSSGPPIGETQYF. CDR3 DNA sequence: TGTGCCAGCAGCTCTTCCGGGCCTCCTATAGGGGAGACCCAGTACTTC.

The rearrangement uses TRBV2 and TRBJ1-6; a possible D gene is TRBD1 (5 bases). V was cut by 5 bases and J by 8 bases, with 13 bases left in between. This CDR3 is built from 14 residues. The V gene's germline CDR1 is SNHLY and CDR2 FYNNEI. The chain's CDR3 is CASSWEGKHSPLHF. The CDR3 bases are TGTGCCAGCAGTTGGGAGGGGAAACATTCACCCCTCCACTTT.

The gene calls are TRBV6-6 and TRBJ2-3, with TRBD2 identical over 9 bases. After removal of 7 bases from V and 4 bases from J, the junction contained 9 bases not matched to a gene. Germline V CDR1 and CDR2: MNHNY, SVGAGI (reference sequence). The CDR3 has 15 residues. CDR3 sequence reads: CASTRNAGGPDTQYF. Here the CDR3 DNA reads TGTGCCAGCACCAGAAATGCGGGGGGGCCAGATACGCAGTATTTT.

The J gene is TRBJ1-1, the V gene TRBV27; D is perhaps TRBD1 (5 bases). The germline V and J ends were trimmed by 3 bases and 0 bases, with 14 bases remaining between them. This CDR3 is built from 16 residues. Germline CDR1 MNHEY, CDR2 SMNVEV (reference sequence). CDR3 DNA sequence: TGTGCCAGCAGTTTTGGGACTCTGGGACTGAACACTGAAGCTTTCTTT. Its protein is CASSFGTLGLNTEAFF.

CDR3 in amino acids: CASSLGLAGADTQYF. The CDR3 DNA follows: TGCGCCAGCAGCTTAGGACTAGCGGGGGCAGATACGCAGTATTTT. The chain has TRBV5-1 and TRBJ2-3, with 13 positions matching TRBD2. From germline, CDR1 is SGHRS and CDR2 YFSETQ. V trimming: 2 bases; J trimming: 4 bases; junction bases outside the gene matches: 1. The CDR3 contains 15 residues.

In its sample, this clone was seen a few times. CDR3 region: CAASWTGGNQPQHF. The CDR3, as DNA: TGTGCCGCCTCGTGGACGGGTGGCAATCAGCCCCAGCATTTT. This chain joins TRBV19 and TRBJ1-5; D is uncertain. The CDR3 is 14 residues long. Trimming pared 11 bases from V and 2 bases from J, leaving 16 bases between. CDR1 is LNHDA and CDR2 is SQIVND in the germline V gene (reference sequence). The whole variable domain, filled in from reference TRBV19 and TRBJ1-5, reads DGGITQSPKYLFRKEGQNVTLSCEQNLNHDAMYWYRQDPGQGLRLIYYSQIVNDFQKGDIAEGYSVSREKKESFPLTVTSAQKNPTAFYLCAASWTGGNQPQHFGDGTRLSIL.